Listed here are 27 T cell receptor beta chains from one sample, sequenced in a study of T cell changes during pregnancy in multiple sclerosis. Generated by immunoSEQ multiplex PCR, the TCRdb table keeps only in-frame clones and is missing some. Among 100,000 or so clones, about 94% were seen once, and the ten largest hold roughly 2.4%. The sample in question was peripheral blood, obtained in the third trimester of pregnancy. The receptors here all came from a female donor with multiple sclerosis, enrolled in a pregnancy study.

This clone was observed a few times. The chain recombines TRBV4-2 with TRBJ1-5; 7 bases match TRBD1. The CDR3 extends over 17 amino acids. Germline lookup yields CDR1 LGHNA and CDR2 YNFKEQ. V lost 0 bases and J lost 5; bases outside the gene matches: 10. In nucleotides, the CDR3 is TGTGCCAGCAGCCAAGAGGACAGGACCAAGGTGGATCAGCCCCAGCATTTT. Translated: CASSQEDRTKVDQPQHF.

The chain has TRBV5-6 and TRBJ2-3; 7 bases map to TRBD2. The CDR3 has 15 amino acids. V gave up 2 bases and J gave up 3 bases; unmatched junction bases: 6. Germline assignment: CDR1 SGHDT and CDR2 YYEEEE. This chain's CDR3 is CASSLSAGATDTQYF. CDR3 nucleotide sequence: TGTGCCAGCAGCTTATCGGCGGGAGCGACAGATACGCAGTATTTT.

V usage is TRBV6-5 and J usage is TRBJ2-7; D is possibly TRBD1 (6 bases). The ends were cut back, 2 bases at V and 1 base at J, with 9 bases in the middle. Germline CDR1 and CDR2: MNHEY and SVGAGI. The CDR3 is 14 residues long. CDR3 sequence (DNA): TGTGCCAGCAGTTACGGACAGATTTCCTACGAGCAGTACTTC. Its translation is CASSYGQISYEQYF.

This chain connects TRBV7-2 to TRBJ2-5; 13 bases fit TRBD2. Losses at the gene ends were 5 bases for V and 4 bases for J; bases not matched to a gene: 13. Germline assignment: CDR1 SGHTA and CDR2 FQGNSA. The CDR3 is 18 amino acids. CDR3 nucleotide sequence: TGTGCCAGCAGCAAATACCGCCGGACTAGCGGGAGTTCAGAGACCCAGTACTTC. Amino acid sequence: CASSKYRRTSGSSETQYF. Full variable domain (missing parts from reference TRBV7-2 and TRBJ2-5): GAGVSQSPSNKVTEKGKDVELRCDPISGHTALYWYRQSLGQGLEFLIYFQGNSAPDKSGLPSDRFSAERTGGSVSTLTIQRTQQEDSAVYLCASSKYRRTSGSSETQYFGPGTRLLVL.

The chain combines TRBV29-1 with TRBJ2-3; the match to TRBD1 covers 9 bases. The V and J ends lost 6 bases and 1 base, in that order; junction bases with no gene match: 5. The CDR3 contains 14 residues. Germline lookup yields CDR1 SQVTM and CDR2 ANQGSEA. The CDR3 coding sequence is TGCAGCGTAAACAGGGGGCAGGGCACAGATACGCAGTATTTT. This gives the protein CSVNRGQGTDTQYF.

This chain joins TRBV5-4 and TRBJ2-1; possibly TRBD1 for D (6 bases). Germline values: CDR1 SGHNT, CDR2 YYREEE (reference sequence). CDR3 length: 15 amino acids. With 3 bases removed from V and 0 bases from J, the gap between germline ends came to 10 bases. The CDR3 loop reads CASSSTGASYNEQFF. CDR3 nucleotides: TGTGCCAGCAGCTCGACAGGAGCCTCCTACAATGAGCAGTTCTTC.

Here the CDR3 reads CASTRTGWALLNNQPQHF. The CDR3 nucleotides read TGTGCCAGCACCCGGACAGGTTGGGCCCTATTGAACAATCAGCCCCAGCATTTT. The chain recombines TRBV27 with TRBJ1-5; 7 bases fit TRBD1. Germline V lookup: CDR1 MNHEY, CDR2 SMNVEV (reference sequence). This CDR3 has 18 residues. After removal of 7 bases from V and 3 bases from J, the junction contained 18 bases not matched to a gene.

The chain carries TRBV9 and TRBJ2-1, with 9 bases aligning to TRBD2. Germline CDR1 is SGDLS and CDR2 is YYNGEE. Unmatched junction bases numbered 10, after V lost 0 bases and J lost 9 bases. The CDR3 loop spans 16 amino acids. The CDR3 loop is CASSVGSSGRTSEQFF. The CDR3 DNA sequence: TGTGCCAGCAGCGTAGGGTCAAGCGGGAGGACGAGTGAGCAGTTCTTC. The complete variable domain, with remaining parts taken from reference TRBV9 and TRBJ2-1, reads DSGVTQTPKHLITATGQRVTLRCSPRSGDLSVYWYQQSLDQGLQFLIQYYNGEERAKGNILERFSAQQFPDLHSELNLSSLELGDSALYFCASSVGSSGRTSEQFFGPGTRLTVL.

This chain joins TRBV2 and TRBJ1-5, with 12 bases that match TRBD1. The V gene's germline CDR1 is SNHLY and CDR2 FYNNEI. CDR3 length: 15 residues. The ends lost 4 bases at V and 6 bases at J; junction bases unmatched: 4. The CDR3 sequence is CASSGGTGGIQPQHF. CDR3 sequence (DNA): TGTGCCAGCAGTGGAGGGACAGGGGGCATTCAGCCCCAGCATTTT. The whole variable domain, filled in from reference TRBV2 and TRBJ1-5, reads EPEVTQTPSHQVTQMGQEVILRCVPISNHLYFYWYRQILGQKVEFLVSFYNNEISEKSEIFDDQFSVERPDGSNFTLKIRSTKLEDSAMYFCASSGGTGGIQPQHFGDGTRLSIL.

The V call is TRBV5-1, the J call TRBJ1-4, with 8 bases that match TRBD1. Trimming took 4 bases from V and 6 from J; bases not matched to a gene: 8. The CDR3 loop spans 15 amino acids. Germline CDR1 and CDR2: SGHRS and YFSETQ. The CDR3 region is CASSKAGGNDEKLFF. CDR3 DNA: TGCGCCAGCAGCAAGGCAGGGGGCAACGATGAAAAACTGTTTTTT.

V gene TRBV5-6 combines with J gene TRBJ2-7; D perhaps matches TRBD2 (5 bases). V was trimmed by 5 bases and J by 3 bases, leaving 21 bases between them. There are 16 residues in the CDR3. From germline, CDR1 is SGHDT and CDR2 YYEEEE. CDR3 nucleotides: TGTGCCAGCAGAATACGCCCCGATGCTGGAGGCTACGAGCAGTACTTC. It specifies CASRIRPDAGGYEQYF.

The CDR3 is CASSPNPTSGGSNTGELFF. The DNA for the CDR3 is TGTGCCAGCAGTCCAAACCCAACTAGCGGAGGATCGAACACCGGGGAGCTGTTTTTT. V and J are TRBV28 and TRBJ2-2, with TRBD2 matching over 8 bases. V trimming: 5 bases; J trimming: 0 bases; junction bases outside the gene matches: 14. The CDR3 covers 19 residues. Germline V gene lookup returns CDR1 MDHEN and CDR2 SYDVKM.

The rearrangement uses TRBV30 and TRBJ1-6, with TRBD1 matching over 8 bases. The CDR3 consists of 15 residues. Germline assignment: CDR1 GTSNPN and CDR2 SVGIG (reference sequence). The V segment lost 0 bases and the J segment 12 bases; nucleotides outside the gene matches: 10. CDR3 amino acids: CAWSVTGGKGLPLHF. The CDR3 nucleotides are TGTGCCTGGAGTGTTACAGGGGGAAAAGGGTTACCCCTCCACTTT.

V and J are TRBV4-1 and TRBJ2-1, with 8 nucleotides matching TRBD1. Germline CDR1 reads MGHRA; CDR2 reads YSYEKL. V lost 4 bases, J lost 8 bases, and 13 bases stayed unmatched. The CDR3 has 16 residues. The DNA of the CDR3 is TGCGCCAGCAGCCCCCTCCTCACGACAGGGGCCCATGAGCAGTTCTTC. Translation gives CASSPLLTTGAHEQFF.

The CDR3 sequence: CASHMPLTDTQYF. Written as DNA, the CDR3 is TGTGCCTCGCACATGCCTCTCACAGATACGCAGTATTTT. J is TRBJ2-3 and V is TRBV28; D unresolved. The V gene's germline CDR1 is MDHEN and CDR2 SYDVKM. The CDR3 loop spans 13 amino acids. V lost 11 bases and J 2 bases, leaving 14 bases between the germline ends.

V is TRBV6-1 and J is TRBJ2-1; the D gene is possibly TRBD1 (5 bases). CDR1 is MNHNS and CDR2 is SASEGT in the germline V gene. CDR3 length equals 14 residues. Between the trimmed V and J ends, which lost 8 bases and 5 bases, there was a span of 16 bases. In DNA, the CDR3 is TGTGCCAGCTTCTGGCAGGACACGAACAATGAGCAGTTCTTC. This gives the protein CASFWQDTNNEQFF.

The V and J genes are TRBV27 and TRBJ1-1; D is perhaps TRBD1 (5 bases). Germline-derived CDR1 and CDR2 are MNHEY and SMNVEV (reference sequence). V was cut by 4 bases and J by 1 base, with 22 bases left in between. CDR3 length: 18 amino acids. This CDR3 reads CASSYGAGPRGKNTEAFF. The CDR3 coding sequence is TGTGCCAGCAGTTATGGGGCGGGGCCACGGGGGAAGAACACTGAAGCTTTCTTT.

The rearrangement links TRBV28 to TRBJ2-3, with TRBD1 matching 8 bases. There are 15 residues in the CDR3. Unmatched junction bases numbered 7, after V lost 7 bases and J lost 1 base. Germline CDR1 and CDR2: MDHEN and SYDVKM. CDR3 DNA sequence: TGTGCCAGCATCAGGGGGCAAGGGGGCACAGATACGCAGTATTTT. Protein product: CASIRGQGGTDTQYF.

Only one count was recorded for this clone. This chain uses TRBV19 with TRBJ2-1; D possibly corresponds to TRBD2 (6 bases). Germline CDR1 is LNHDA and CDR2 is SQIVND (reference sequence). Trimming took 5 bases from V and 8 from J, leaving 13 bases between them. The CDR3 length is 13 residues. The CDR3 protein is CASSATRRDEQFF. The CDR3 DNA sequence: TGTGCCAGTAGTGCTACTCGGAGGGATGAGCAGTTCTTC.

The gene calls are TRBV27 and TRBJ2-1; 7 nucleotides line up with TRBD2. Trimming cost V 2 bases and J 2 bases; bases outside gene matches: 9. Germline CDR1 is MNHEY and CDR2 is SMNVEV (reference sequence). The CDR3 contains 17 residues. The CDR3, as DNA: TGTGCCAGCAGTTTAGTGGCCGGGAGGCCCCCCTACAATGAGCAGTTCTTC. Translating it yields CASSLVAGRPPYNEQFF.

The J gene is TRBJ1-4, the V gene TRBV7-9; 7 bases are shared with TRBD1. V lost 7 bases to trimming and J lost 5 bases; unmatched junction nucleotides: 13. Germline V gene lookup returns CDR1 SEHNR and CDR2 FQNEAQ (reference sequence). The CDR3 spans 16 residues. The CDR3 bases are TGTGCCAGCACCTGGGGGTTGGGACAGAGCAATGAAAAACTGTTTTTT. Residues: CASTWGLGQSNEKLFF.

This chain uses TRBV2 with TRBJ2-1, with 7 bases lining up with TRBD2. Germline CDR1 and CDR2: SNHLY and FYNNEI. J lost 3 bases, V lost 6 bases, and 11 bases had no gene match. The CDR3 contains 16 residues. The CDR3 reads CASRGPGTTSYNEQFF. CDR3 coding DNA: TGTGCCAGCAGAGGACCCGGGACTACAAGCTACAATGAGCAGTTCTTC.

The V and J genes are TRBV28 and TRBJ2-1, with 7 bases fitting TRBD1. Trimming cost V 4 bases and J 8 bases; bases outside gene matches: 5. The CDR3 has 13 residues. Germline values: CDR1 MDHEN, CDR2 SYDVKM. CDR3 sequence (DNA): TGTGCCAGCAGTTACAGGGGCCCGCATGAGCAGTTCTTC. Translated: CASSYRGPHEQFF.

V and J are TRBV25-1 and TRBJ2-5; TRBD2 aligns across 7 bases. Germline V gene data show CDR1 as MGHDK and CDR2 as SYGVNS. The CDR3 runs 14 residues. V lost 6 bases to trimming and J lost 5 bases; unmatched junction nucleotides: 9. The CDR3 coding sequence is TGTGCCAGCAGCCCAGAGGCGGGAGCTGAGACCCAGTACTTC. This gives the protein CASSPEAGAETQYF.

The rearrangement uses TRBV6-5 and TRBJ2-7; 10 positions agree with TRBD2. Germline CDR1 is MNHEY and CDR2 is SVGAGI. This CDR3 region has 15 residues. V dropped 5 bases and J dropped 7; count of bases not matched to a gene: 11. CDR3 bases: TGTGCCAGCAGTGCGCTAGCGGGAGTGTTTTTTGAGCAGTACTTC. Residues: CASSALAGVFFEQYF.

The chain combines TRBV7-6 with TRBJ2-2; D possibly corresponds to TRBD1 (6 bases). V was pared by 3 bases and J by 1 base, with 9 bases between. Germline assignment: CDR1 SGHVS and CDR2 FNYEAQ. The CDR3 consists of 15 residues. The CDR3, as DNA: TGTGCCAGCAGCTTGGAGGACAGGAACACCGGGGAGCTGTTTTTT. Translating it yields CASSLEDRNTGELFF.

The chain has TRBV10-1 and TRBJ2-2; 11 bases line up with TRBD2. This CDR3 region has 21 residues. In germline, CDR1 is WNHNN, CDR2 SYGVQD (reference sequence). With 2 bases clipped from V and 2 bases from J, the junction kept 16 bases outside the gene matches. CDR3 protein: CASSEPLDKLAGDLNTGELFF. CDR3 nucleotide sequence: TGCGCCAGCAGTGAGCCCCTGGACAAACTAGCGGGAGACCTTAACACCGGGGAGCTGTTTTTT.